Below, 14 T cell receptor beta chains from the same sample are listed, as sequenced in a study of blood T cell repertoires in COVID-19. Sequencing used immunoSEQ multiplex PCR; TCRdb keeps in-frame clones, though not all of them. The table has approximately 140,000 clones, roughly 82% seen once. Sequencing was performed on peripheral blood. The source of these receptors is a man between 70 and 80 years old with acute or convalescent COVID-19.

V usage is TRBV29-1 and J usage is TRBJ1-2; 9 nucleotides agree with TRBD1. Germline CDR1 SQVTM, CDR2 ANQGSEA. Trimming removed 3 bases from V and 5 bases from J; junction bases left unmatched: 13. This CDR3 region has 16 residues. The CDR3 nucleotides read TGCAGCGTTGATGCAGCTACAGGGGGCGCAGGTTATGGCTACACCTTC. It codes for CSVDAATGGAGYGYTF.

This clone was detected only once. This chain uses TRBV12-5 with TRBJ1-6; weak D call: TRBD1 (5 bases). The CDR3 is 14 residues long. CDR1 and CDR2 from the germline V gene are LGHNT and FRNRAP. V lost 6 bases and J lost 8, with 14 bases in between. The CDR3 spells CASGSGGFDSPLHF. The CDR3, as DNA: TGTGCTAGTGGGTCCGGGGGGTTTGATTCACCCCTCCACTTT. Complete variable domain (other parts from reference TRBV12-5 and TRBJ1-6): DARVTQTPRHKVTEMGQEVTMRCQPILGHNTVFWYRQTMMQGLELLAYFRNRAPLDDSGMPKDRFSAEMPDATLATLKIQPSEPRDSAVYFCASGSGGFDSPLHFGNGTRLTVT.

The chain carries TRBV6-1 and TRBJ2-3; D possibly corresponds to TRBD1 (7 bases). Trimming took 3 bases from V and 6 from J, leaving 13 bases between them. The CDR3 has 14 residues. CDR1 is MNHNS, CDR2 SASEGT, per germline. CDR3 loop: CASSDMQGGDTQYF. The CDR3 coding sequence is TGTGCCAGCAGTGATATGCAGGGGGGCGATACGCAGTATTTT.

The CDR3 region has the DNA TGTGCCTGGAGTGTAGACACCGCCCTGGGGCCCCAGCATTTT. This codes for CAWSVDTALGPQHF. V usage is TRBV30 and J usage is TRBJ1-5, with no clear D. Trimming left V 0 bases short and J 9 bases short, with 15 bases between. Germline-derived CDR1 and CDR2 are GTSNPN and SVGIG (reference sequence). This CDR3 region has 14 residues.

The gene calls are TRBV23-1 and TRBJ1-2, with a weak D call TRBD1 (5 bases). TRBV23-1 is recorded as an ORF, its role being uncertain. Trimming took off 6 bases at V and 3 bases at J, with 8 bases between the two ends. The CDR3 totals 12 residues. The CDR3 sequence: CASRSRDYGYTF. Here the CDR3 DNA reads TGCGCCAGCAGATCCAGGGACTATGGCTACACCTTC.

CDR3 DNA: TGTGCCTGGAGTCCACCCTGGGCCACGGGGGCCAACGTCCTGACTTTC. This encodes CAWSPPWATGANVLTF. The chain joins TRBV30 to TRBJ2-6; D remains ambiguous. From germline, CDR1 is GTSNPN and CDR2 SVGIG (reference sequence). This CDR3 has 16 residues. V lost 2 bases and J 4 bases, leaving 15 bases between the germline ends.

The chain is built from TRBV19 and TRBJ2-4, with 7 nucleotides matching TRBD1. Trimming cost V 10 bases and J 9 bases; bases outside gene matches: 6. The V gene's germline CDR1 is LNHDA and CDR2 SQIVND (reference sequence). The CDR3 covers 11 residues. CDR3 loop: CATQDRSIQYF. The CDR3 DNA sequence: TGTGCCACCCAGGACAGGTCCATTCAGTACTTC.

This clone has only a few counts. V is TRBV11-2 and J is TRBJ1-4; 10 nucleotides agree with TRBD1. The CDR3 length is 16 residues. V lost 1 base to trimming and J lost 5 bases; unmatched junction nucleotides: 4. Germline assignment: CDR1 SGHAT and CDR2 FQNNGV. CDR3 protein: CASSLAGQGWNEKLFF. The DNA of the CDR3 is TGTGCCAGCAGCTTAGCGGGACAGGGGTGGAATGAAAAACTGTTTTTT. Full variable domain (outside the CDR3, taken from reference TRBV11-2 and TRBJ1-4): EAGVAQSPRYKIIEKRQSVAFWCNPISGHATLYWYQQILGQGPKLLIQFQNNGVVDDSQLPKDRFSAERLKGVDSTLKIQPAKLEDSAVYLCASSLAGQGWNEKLFFGSGTQLSVL.

The gene calls are TRBV9 and TRBJ2-7; a weak D match, TRBD1 (6 bases). The CDR3 consists of 13 residues. Germline values: CDR1 SGDLS, CDR2 YYNGEE. The V gene lost 4 bases and the J gene lost 5 bases, with 13 bases spanning the gap. CDR3 residues: CASSRAGAHEQYF. CDR3 in DNA: TGTGCCAGCAGCAGGGCAGGGGCCCACGAGCAGTACTTC.

The rearrangement uses TRBV7-9 and TRBJ1-6; the match to TRBD1 covers 9 bases. The CDR3 consists of 16 residues. The ends lost 5 bases at V and 8 bases at J; junction bases unmatched: 10. Germline values: CDR1 SEHNR, CDR2 FQNEAQ (reference sequence). In DNA form, the CDR3 reads TGTGCCAGCAGCAAGTGGAGGGGACAGGGTTATTCACCCCTCCACTTT. This gives the protein CASSKWRGQGYSPLHF.

The rearrangement links TRBV19 to TRBJ1-2; D is unclear. The germline V gene has CDR1 LNHDA and CDR2 SQIVND (reference sequence). V was pared by 3 bases and J by 0 bases, with 11 bases between. The CDR3 runs 15 residues. The CDR3 bases are TGTGCCAGTAGTATTCAAGGTACAGCTAACTATGGCTACACCTTC. It translates to CASSIQGTANYGYTF.

This chain joins TRBV9 and TRBJ1-2; D is perhaps TRBD1 (6 bases). Trimming pared 4 bases from V and 6 bases from J, leaving 10 bases between. This CDR3 is built from 12 residues. Germline lookup yields CDR1 SGDLS and CDR2 YYNGEE. The CDR3 loop is CASSTTGNGYTF. The CDR3 bases are TGTGCCAGCAGCACCACAGGGAATGGCTACACCTTC.

J is TRBJ1-6 and V is TRBV9; 7 nucleotides line up with TRBD1. The germline V gene encodes CDR1 SGDLS and CDR2 YYNGEE. V was pared by 0 bases and J by 6 bases, with 3 bases of the junction left unmatched. There are 15 residues in the CDR3. CDR3 sequence reads: CASSVEGQTNSPLHF. In DNA, the CDR3 is TGTGCCAGCAGCGTAGAGGGACAGACTAATTCACCCCTCCACTTT.

The chain joins TRBV28 to TRBJ2-1; 12 positions agree with TRBD2. V shed 4 bases, J shed 9 bases, and the junction held 10 bases outside the gene matches. This CDR3 is 16 amino acids long. Germline-derived CDR1 and CDR2 are MDHEN and SYDVKM. In DNA form, the CDR3 reads TGTGCCAGCAGTTCCGCCACTAGCGGGAGGCCCTCTGAGCAGTTCTTC. Translating it yields CASSSATSGRPSEQFF.